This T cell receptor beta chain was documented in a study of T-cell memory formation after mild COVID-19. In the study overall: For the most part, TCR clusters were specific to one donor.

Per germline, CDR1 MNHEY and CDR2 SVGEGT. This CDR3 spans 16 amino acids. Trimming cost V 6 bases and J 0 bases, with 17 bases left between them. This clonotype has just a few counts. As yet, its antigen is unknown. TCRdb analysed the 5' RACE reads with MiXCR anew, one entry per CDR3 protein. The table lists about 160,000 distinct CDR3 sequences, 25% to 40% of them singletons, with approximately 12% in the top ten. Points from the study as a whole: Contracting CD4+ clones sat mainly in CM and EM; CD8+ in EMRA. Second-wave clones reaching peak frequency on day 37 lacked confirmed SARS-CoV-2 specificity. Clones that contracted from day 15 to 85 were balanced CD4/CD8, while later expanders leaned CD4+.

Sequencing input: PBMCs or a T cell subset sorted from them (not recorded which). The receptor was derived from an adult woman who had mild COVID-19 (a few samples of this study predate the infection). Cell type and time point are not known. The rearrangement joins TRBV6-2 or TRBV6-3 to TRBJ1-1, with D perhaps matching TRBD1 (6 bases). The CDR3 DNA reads TGTGCCAGCAGAGTCGATACGGGACACATGAACACTGAAGCTTTCTTT. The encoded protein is CASRVDTGHMNTEAFF.